Below, one TCR beta chain is given with its context. As yet, its antigen is unknown. The sample belongs to a study of OX40 agonist ivuxolimab in advanced cancers. On the study more broadly: Past anti-PD-1, anti-PD-L1 or anti-CTLA-4 therapy was accepted, and approximately 40% had received some. Broader study findings: Dose levels from 0.1 to 3.0 mg/kg saw CD4+ and CD8+ blood T cells expand clonally by week 6.

This CDR3 comprises 14 residues. V lost 2 bases to trimming and J lost 10 bases, with 15 bases between them. Germline assignment: CDR1 MDHEN and CDR2 SYDVKM. Only in-frame clones appear in the TCRdb table, and some are missing; sequencing was by immunoSEQ multiplex PCR. The profile shows roughly 150,000 clones, roughly 94% of them singletons. Sequencing used CD4+ or CD8+ T cells sorted from blood, obtained in a trial of the OX40 agonist ivuxolimab. This chain joins TRBV28 and TRBJ2-1, with D perhaps being TRBD1 or TRBD2 (5 bases each). The TCR sequence derives from an adult with an advanced solid tumor such as melanoma, head and neck, liver or kidney cancer. CDR3: CASSLGGRGVEQFF. CDR3 DNA sequence: TGTGCCAGCAGTTTAGGGGGAAGGGGAGTGGAGCAGTTCTTC.